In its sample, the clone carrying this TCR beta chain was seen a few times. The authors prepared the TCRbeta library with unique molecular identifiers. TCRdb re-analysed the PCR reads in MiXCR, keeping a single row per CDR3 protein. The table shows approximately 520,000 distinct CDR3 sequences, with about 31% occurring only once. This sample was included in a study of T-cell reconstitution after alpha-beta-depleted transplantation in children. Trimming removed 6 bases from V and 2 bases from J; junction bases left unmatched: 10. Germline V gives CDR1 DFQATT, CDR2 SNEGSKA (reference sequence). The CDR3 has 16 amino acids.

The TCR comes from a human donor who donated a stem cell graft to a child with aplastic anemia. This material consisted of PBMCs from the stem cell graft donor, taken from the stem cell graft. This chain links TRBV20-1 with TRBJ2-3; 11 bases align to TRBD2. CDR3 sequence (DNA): TGCAGTGCCCCTGGGACTAGCGGAACGTTCACAGATACGCAGTATTTT. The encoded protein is CSAPGTSGTFTDTQYF.